This T cell receptor beta chain was documented in a study of cytomegalovirus exposure and HLA in healthy donors (dated by TCRdb to 2017 to 2019). Broadly, across the study: According to a later analysis, the roughly 120 validation repertoires were produced on the same platform as the roughly 600 repertoires of the first cohort. The study was designed to test whether signatures of past pathogen exposure could be identified by cataloging public T cell receptors. Besides the first cohort of roughly 700 subjects, a separate validation cohort made up of over 100 different subjects was used. To predict cytomegalovirus infection status, the study combined high-throughput TCR immunosequencing, statistical association of individual TCRs with disease status, and machine learning. The paper as a whole reports these results and caveats: A later analysis had no HLA typing for the validation cohort, so co-occurrence there was scored across all 130 or so repertoires. In both the original and validation cohorts, the classifier was reported to diagnose cytomegalovirus status with high specificity and sensitivity. The authors suggested that the approach could potentially be extended to other disease states and immunological phenotypes. In the study, around 160 TCR beta chains were listed as associated with cytomegalovirus. Subsequent analysis determined that TCRs grouped into clusters in the first cohort also showed a tendency toward co-occurrence across the 90 to 150 validation repertoires, and roughly 95% of cluster scores exceeded 0. Most TCR sequences were observed very rarely across donors, whereas some public TCRs were present in many individuals. In vitro tests confirmed that a few of the cytomegalovirus-associated TCR beta chains recognize cytomegalovirus antigens.

Donors formed part of the validation cohort, which comprised 120 subjects and was distinct from the first cohort of 666 subjects. The library was generated by the immunoSEQ multiplex PCR assay. The original methods were these. A statistical classification framework was built for diagnosing cytomegalovirus status from the catalog of TCR beta chain sequences. The source is immuneACCESS, and TCRdb retained only in-frame sequences with V and J called. Part of the clones is not carried over; for the studies checked, unresolved V genes explain less than half of this, and the remainder is unexplained. V, J and clone size are taken as reported in that table, and D and trimming were inferred from the DNA itself. The sample table records 250,000 or so clones; 85% to 90% of these occur just once. Roughly 0.4% of the sample lies in the top ten. On this clone: Its antigen remains unidentified. Base qualities are not provided; no much larger clone lies one nucleotide away.

Between the V and J ends, shortened by 1 base and 6 bases respectively, the junction contains 9 bases. CDR1 is given as SGHDN and CDR2 as FVKESK, both from the germline V gene. From the cysteine through the phenylalanine, the CDR3 covers 13 amino acids. CDR3 DNA only is kept here, 39 bases in frame from base 1. This receptor was obtained from a woman under 30 in good health and CMV-seronegative. The sample taken for sequencing was PBMCs. The sequence joins TRBV14 to TRBJ1-2; the D gene lacks a confident call. The CDR3 reads CASSQGSTDGYTF. The sequenced DNA: TGTGCCAGCAGCCAAGGGTCTACTGATGGCTACACCTTC. Outside the CDR3, residues come from the reference TRBV14 and TRBJ1-2 proteins, so the full variable domain is: EAGVTQFPSHSVIEKGQTVTLRCDPISGHDNLYWYRRVMGKEIKFLLHFVKESKQDESGMPNNRFLAERTGGTYSTLKVQPAELEDSGVYFCASSQGSTDGYTFGSGTRLTVV.